These 32 T cell receptor beta chains originate from one sample sequenced in a study of T cells in Graves' hyperthyroidism and ophthalmopathy. Amplification of TCR beta CDR3 regions used RNA as the template. Researchers ran a first-round RT-PCR on the TCR CDR3 using the HTBI primer set. Each CDR3 protein is one row after TCRdb ran MiXCR on the multiplex PCR reads. The sample contains about 290,000 distinct CDR3 sequences, roughly 15% of which appear only once. The sequencing sample was made of blood. The receptor set was obtained from a woman aged 40 to 50 with Graves' hyperthyroidism.

This clonotype was observed a handful of times. This chain joins TRBV7-9 and TRBJ2-4; perhaps TRBD2 as D (6 bases). The germline V gene encodes CDR1 SEHNR and CDR2 FQNEAQ (reference sequence). V was pared by 5 bases and J by 9 bases, with 20 bases between. This CDR3 is 15 amino acids long. The CDR3 protein is CASSAPGTGIGIQYF. CDR3 sequence (DNA): TGTGCCAGCAGCGCACCCGGGACTGGCATTGGCATTCAGTACTTC.

In this sample, this clonotype turned up a few times. The chain couples TRBV5-8 to TRBJ2-2; the D gene is possibly TRBD1 (6 bases). Per germline, CDR1 SGHTS and CDR2 YDEGEE. The CDR3 loop spans 15 amino acids. Deletions cut 4 bases from V and 0 bases from J, with 10 bases between. The CDR3 DNA reads as TGTGCCAGCAGCAGGGGGATGACGAACACCGGGGAGCTGTTTTTT. This encodes CASSRGMTNTGELFF.

The chain is built from TRBV6-1 and TRBJ2-7, with TRBD1 as a possible D gene (6 bases). From germline, CDR1 is MNHNS and CDR2 SASEGT. V lost 6 bases, J lost 2 bases, and 11 bases lay in between. The length of the CDR3 is 13 residues. In nucleotides, the CDR3 is TGTGCCAGCAGCCAACAGGGTCCCTACGAGCAGTACTTC. Translating it yields CASSQQGPYEQYF.

In DNA, the CDR3 is TGTGCCAGCGGCGGTGGATCGACCGGGGAGCTGTTTTTT. Protein sequence: CASGGGSTGELFF. The chain carries TRBV6-1 and TRBJ2-2; no clear D gene. Germline assignment: CDR1 MNHNS and CDR2 SASEGT. CDR3 length: 13 amino acids. V was pared by 8 bases and J by 5 bases, with 12 bases between.

This chain connects TRBV24-1 to TRBJ1-5; 10 nucleotides align to TRBD1. J gave up 6 bases and V 4 bases, and 11 bases lay outside the gene matches. Germline CDR1 is KGHDR and CDR2 is SFDVKD. CDR3 length: 17 amino acids. The CDR3 nucleotides are TGTGCCACCAGTGACGCCTCCGGGACAGGGGACGGTCAGCCCCAGCATTTT. It yields the protein CATSDASGTGDGQPQHF.

This clonotype was observed many times. The gene calls are TRBV20-1 and TRBJ1-5; tentative D call: TRBD1 (5 bases). The CDR3 is 16 amino acids. CDR1 DFQATT and CDR2 SNEGSKA come from the germline V gene (reference sequence). Trimming shortened V by 0 bases and J by 0 bases, and 12 bases separated the two germline ends. The CDR3 DNA follows: TGCAGTGCTAGAGATGAGGACACTTATAGCAATCAGCCCCAGCATTTT. As protein: CSARDEDTYSNQPQHF.

This clonotype showed up many times. The chain combines TRBV20-1 with TRBJ2-1, with TRBD2 matching over 10 bases. Trimming took 6 bases from V and 13 from J; bases not matched to a gene: 9. The CDR3 extends over 12 amino acids. The germline V gene encodes CDR1 DFQATT and CDR2 SNEGSKA (reference sequence). In nucleotides, the CDR3 is TGCAGTGCCCGGACTAGCGGTTTCCCTCAGTTCTTC. Translated: CSARTSGFPQFF.

This clonotype showed up many times. Compared with germline, one end of the junction differs, possibly owing to a read error. The rearrangement links TRBV6-1 to TRBJ1-1; 8 bases are a match to TRBD1. Germline V gene sequence: CDR1 MNHNS, CDR2 SASEGT. The CDR3 is made up of 14 amino acids. CDR3 nucleotide sequence: TGTGCCAGCCGCCGGGACAGGAGCAACACTGACGCTTTCTTT. This codes for CASRRDRSNTDAFF.

The genes are TRBV13 and TRBJ2-5; unclear D gene. CDR1 and CDR2 (germline): PRHDT, FYEKMQ (reference sequence). The CDR3 extends over 15 amino acids. V lost 1 base to trimming and J lost 4 bases, with 13 bases between them. The CDR3 here is CASSLATSTGETQYF. Written as DNA, the CDR3 is TGTGCCAGCAGCTTAGCCACCAGTACTGGAGAGACCCAGTACTTC.

The CDR3 spells CASSAWLSGANVLTF. CDR3 sequence (DNA): TGTGCCAGCAGTGCTTGGCTCTCTGGGGCCAACGTCCTGACTTTC. V and J are TRBV28 and TRBJ2-6; the D is unclear. Trimming cost V 5 bases and J 0 bases, with 8 bases left between them. This CDR3 has 15 residues. Germline V lookup: CDR1 MDHEN, CDR2 SYDVKM.

Ten or more counts support this clonotype. The chain links TRBV2 to TRBJ1-1; no definite D call. The CDR3 runs 15 residues. V was pared by 10 bases and J by 4 bases, with 22 bases between. Germline CDR1 reads SNHLY; CDR2 reads FYNNEI. The CDR3 sequence is CATIGLRLQVTEAFF. CDR3 nucleotides: TGTGCCACCATCGGGTTGAGATTGCAGGTCACTGAAGCTTTCTTT.

With respect to this clonotype: An end of the junction differs from the germline gene, which may be a read error. The rearrangement links TRBV7-9 to TRBJ2-2; 10 nucleotides align to TRBD2. This CDR3 has 16 amino acids. From germline, CDR1 is SEHNR and CDR2 FQNEAQ (reference sequence). CDR3 sequence: CASSPRTSGNTGELLF. CDR3 nucleotide sequence: TGTGCCAGCAGCCCCCGGACTAGCGGTAACACCGGGGAGCTGCTTTTT.

This clonotype was detected ten times or more. The V call is TRBV20-1, the J call TRBJ1-6; 7 nucleotides align to TRBD1. This CDR3 has 14 amino acids. Germline assignment: CDR1 DFQATT and CDR2 SNEGSKA (reference sequence). The junction had 5 bases not matched to a gene; V was cut back by 0 bases and J by 9 bases. CDR3 DNA sequence: TGCAGTGCTAGAGAATGGGACAGTCCTTCACCCCTCCACTTT. Translated: CSAREWDSPSPLHF.

This clonotype has at least ten counts. The chain combines TRBV20-1 with TRBJ2-5, with TRBD2 matching over 13 bases. The CDR3 is made up of 14 amino acids. CDR1 and CDR2 (germline): DFQATT, SNEGSKA (reference sequence). The V segment lost 5 bases and the J segment 5 bases; nucleotides outside the gene matches: 5. CDR3: CSAGTSGNRETQYF. The CDR3 nucleotides read TGCAGTGCTGGGACTAGCGGGAATCGGGAGACCCAGTACTTC.

In its sample, this clonotype was seen many times. The chain employs TRBV3-1 and TRBJ2-7; D possibly corresponds to TRBD2 (5 bases). The V gene's germline CDR1 is LGHDT and CDR2 YNNKEL (reference sequence). Trimming removed 5 bases at V and 7 bases at J, with 15 bases between. The CDR3 has 13 residues. The CDR3 loop is CASSGEEELEQYF. The CDR3 DNA sequence: TGTGCCAGCAGCGGAGAGGAGGAACTAGAGCAGTACTTC.

This clonotype has at least ten counts. The chain carries TRBV11-2 and TRBJ2-5; possibly TRBD2 for D (5 bases). The CDR3 totals 13 residues. Germline loops: CDR1 SGHAT, CDR2 FQNNGV. The ends were cut back, 4 bases at V and 4 bases at J, with 10 bases in the middle. For the CDR3, the DNA is TGTGCCAGCAGCTCGGGATCGAGAGAGACCCAGTACTTC. This gives the protein CASSSGSRETQYF.

There are many counts of this clonotype. V usage is TRBV6-1 and J usage is TRBJ2-1; D unclear. The CDR3 covers 14 residues. Germline-derived CDR1 and CDR2 are MNHNS and SASEGT. The V end lost 2 bases, the J end lost 12 bases, and 17 bases lay between the germline ends. Here the CDR3 DNA reads TGTGCCAGCAGTGAATTTATGTCGCAGCTGCGGCAGTTCTTC. Translating gives CASSEFMSQLRQFF.

V gene TRBV27 combines with J gene TRBJ1-1, with 9 bases that match TRBD1. From germline, CDR1 is MNHEY and CDR2 SMNVEV (reference sequence). This CDR3 region has 15 residues. The junction had 7 bases not matched to a gene; V was cut back by 3 bases and J by 5 bases. The CDR3 sequence: CASSFRGTGSTEAFF. Here the CDR3 DNA reads TGTGCCAGCAGTTTTCGCGGGACAGGGAGTACTGAAGCTTTCTTT.

This clonotype was counted many times. The chain joins TRBV7-9 to TRBJ2-7; D gene ambiguous. The CDR3 runs to 13 residues. Looked up from germline, CDR1 is SEHNR and CDR2 is FQNEAQ (reference sequence). Trimming removed 1 base at V and 2 bases at J, with 6 bases between. The CDR3 bases are TGTGCCAGCAGCTTAGAAGTTCCCTACGAGCAGTACTTC. It codes for CASSLEVPYEQYF.

This clonotype occurred many times. The chain joins TRBV5-1 to TRBJ2-1; 7 bases fit TRBD2. V lost 5 bases and J lost 8; bases outside the gene matches: 25. This CDR3 region has 19 residues. Germline-derived CDR1 and CDR2 are SGHRS and YFSETQ. The CDR3 region is CASRPFFLDVGRAAYEQFF. The CDR3 nucleotides read TGCGCCAGCAGACCTTTCTTCCTCGATGTGGGGAGGGCAGCCTATGAGCAGTTCTTC.

The chain links TRBV3-1 to TRBJ1-4; D remains ambiguous. The CDR3 loop spans 14 amino acids. The V end was cut by 6 bases, the J end by 0 bases, with 8 bases between. Germline-derived CDR1 and CDR2 are LGHDT and YNNKEL (reference sequence). CDR3: CASSFTPTNEKLFF. The CDR3 DNA reads as TGTGCCAGCAGTTTCACTCCAACTAATGAAAAACTGTTTTTT.

This clonotype was counted a few times. The genes are TRBV20-1 and TRBJ2-5; D is unclear. The CDR3 is 11 amino acids. Trimming took off 6 bases at V and 8 bases at J, with 13 bases between the two ends. CDR1 DFQATT and CDR2 SNEGSKA come from the germline V gene (reference sequence). This chain's CDR3 is CSAPLSLTQYF. The CDR3 DNA reads as TGCAGTGCCCCCCTTTCCCTAACCCAGTACTTC.

Details on this clonotype: Given a much more abundant clone one base away, this may be a read error. This chain uses TRBV11-2 with TRBJ2-1; possible D gene TRBD1, 6 bases. The CDR3 consists of 16 residues. The germline gives CDR1 SGHAT, CDR2 FQNNGV. CDR3 protein: CASSSRYRGGYNEQLF. CDR3 in DNA: TGTGCCAGCAGCTCCCGATACCGAGGGGGATACAATGAGCAGCTCTTC.

This rearrangement joins TRBV12-3 or TRBV12-4 to TRBJ1-3; the D is unclear. This CDR3 is 13 amino acids long. Between the trimmed V and J ends, which lost 1 base and 5 bases, there was a span of 6 bases. Here the CDR3 DNA reads TGTGCCAGCAGTTTAGGTAGCCGAAACACCATATATTTT. It yields the protein CASSLGSRNTIYF.

This clonotype was recorded at least ten times. The V call is TRBV18, the J call TRBJ2-1; TRBD2 might be the D (5 bases). The V end lost 4 bases, the J end lost 7 bases, and 11 bases lay between the germline ends. Germline values: CDR1 KGHSH, CDR2 LQKENI. The CDR3 loop spans 13 amino acids. The CDR3 nucleotides are TGTGCCAGCTCACTTGTGGGAGAGAATGAGCAGTTCTTC. It encodes CASSLVGENEQFF.

This clonotype appeared many times. The V call is TRBV3-1, the J call TRBJ1-5; D is uncertain. The CDR3 is made up of 13 amino acids. V lost 4 bases, J lost 4 bases, and 8 bases lay in between. Germline CDR1 and CDR2: LGHDT and YNNKEL (reference sequence). CDR3 DNA sequence: TGTGCCAGCAGCCTTTTCCAAAATCAGCCCCAGCATTTT. Its translation: CASSLFQNQPQHF. The complete variable domain, with remaining parts taken from reference TRBV3-1 and TRBJ1-5, reads DTAVSQTPKYLVTQMGNDKSIKCEQNLGHDTMYWYKQDSKKFLKIMFSYNNKELIINETVPNRFSPKSPDKAHLNLHINSLELGDSAVYFCASSLFQNQPQHFGDGTRLSIL.

This clonotype was seen many times. The genes are TRBV12-3 or TRBV12-4 and TRBJ2-2, with 11 bases fitting TRBD2. CDR3 length: 15 residues. The ends lost 7 bases at V and 4 bases at J; junction bases unmatched: 5. The CDR3 DNA sequence: TGTGCCAGCACCGCCCTAGCGGGAGGCACCGGGGAGCTGTTTTTT. It codes for CASTALAGGTGELFF.

The sample holds many counts of this clonotype. The genes are TRBV12-3 or TRBV12-4 and TRBJ2-7; 7 bases align to TRBD1. The ends lost 4 bases at V and 2 bases at J; junction bases unmatched: 5. The CDR3 extends over 14 amino acids. Here the CDR3 DNA reads TGTGCCAGCAGTTCCACAGGGGTCCCCTACGAGCAGTACTTC. This translates into CASSSTGVPYEQYF.

This clonotype has a count of ten or more. This rearrangement joins TRBV20-1 to TRBJ2-1, with unresolved D. V gave up 0 bases and J gave up 9 bases, with 12 bases separating them. Per the germline V gene, CDR1 is DFQATT and CDR2 is SNEGSKA (reference sequence). CDR3 length: 13 residues. The chain's CDR3 is CSARDLAAGEQFF. The CDR3 nucleotides read TGCAGTGCTAGAGATCTGGCGGCAGGTGAGCAGTTCTTC.

Ten or more counts support this clonotype. The V and J genes are TRBV27 and TRBJ2-7, with D maybe TRBD1 (6 bases). Trimming stripped 4 bases from V and 5 bases from J, with 24 bases between. The germline V gene encodes CDR1 MNHEY and CDR2 SMNVEV (reference sequence). CDR3 length: 17 amino acids. In DNA, the CDR3 is TGTGCCAGCAGTTCTCAAGGACAGACTAACCCTCGGGACGAGCAGTACTTC. Translation gives CASSSQGQTNPRDEQYF.

This clonotype was picked up many times. The chain uses TRBV20-1 and TRBJ2-3; D may be TRBD1 or TRBD2 (5 bases each). Germline CDR1 and CDR2: DFQATT and SNEGSKA (reference sequence). CDR3 length equals 14 residues. Trimming left V 6 bases short and J 0 bases short, with 13 bases between. The CDR3 bases are TGCAGTGCAAACGACCGGGACAGCACAGATACGCAGTATTTT. It yields the protein CSANDRDSTDTQYF.

This clonotype was seen ten or more times. The chain is built from TRBV3-1 and TRBJ1-6, with D unclear. The V end lost 0 bases, the J end lost 10 bases, and 10 bases lay between the germline ends. The CDR3 runs 14 residues. The germline V gene has CDR1 LGHDT and CDR2 YNNKEL (reference sequence). CDR3 DNA: TGTGCCAGCAGCCAAGAATTTAGGACCTCACCCCTCCACTTT. It is translated as CASSQEFRTSPLHF. The variable domain in full, completed from reference TRBV3-1 and TRBJ1-6, reads DTAVSQTPKYLVTQMGNDKSIKCEQNLGHDTMYWYKQDSKKFLKIMFSYNNKELIINETVPNRFSPKSPDKAHLNLHINSLELGDSAVYFCASSQEFRTSPLHFGNGTRLTVT.